Listed below are T cell receptor beta chains from one sample, sequenced in a study of blood T cell repertoires in COVID-19. The repertoire was sequenced with immunoSEQ multiplex PCR; TCRdb's copy has only in-frame clones and lacks some. The sample carries under 350,000 clones, approximately 91% recorded once. The specimen sequenced was peripheral blood. The receptors originated from a middle-aged man with acute or convalescent COVID-19. Each CDR3 is given with its conserved first and last residue. The D gene is left open where the match is weak. A row's size may be missing; if present it is once, few, many or a size class.

D gene,clone size,J gene,V gene,CDR3 DNA,CDR3 protein
TRBD2,few,TRBJ2-5,TRBV11-2,TGTGCCAGCAGCTCCGGGGGGGTCTCAAGAGAGACCCAGTACTTC,CASSSGGVSRETQYF
TRBD1,NA,TRBJ1-2,TRBV12-3/TRBV12-4,TGTGCCAGCAGTGAAACAGGGGTCTATGGCTACACCTTC,CASSETGVYGYTF
NA,NA,TRBJ2-1,TRBV19,TGTGCCAGTAGTCGGACAGTGAGCTCCTACAATGAGCAGTTCTTC,CASSRTVSSYNEQFF
NA,NA,TRBJ2-7,TRBV5-4,TGTGCCAGCAGCTCGGCACACCGGAGCTCCTACGAGCAGTACTTC,CASSSAHRSSYEQYF
NA,NA,TRBJ2-7,TRBV6-5,TGTGCCAGCAGTTCATCTCGGGGTAGGGACGAGCAGTACTTC,CASSSSRGRDEQYF
NA,NA,TRBJ1-2,TRBV5-6,TGTGCCAGCAGCTTGGACAGATCGAACTATGGCTACACCTTC,CASSLDRSNYGYTF
NA,NA,TRBJ2-6,TRBV2,TGTGCCAGCAGTGAAAGTAGCCCAGCTGGGGCCAACGTCCTGACTTTC,CASSESSPAGANVLTF
NA,NA,TRBJ2-5,TRBV7-9,TGTGCCAGCACCCTCTCAGGGAACCAAGAGACCCAGTACTTC,CASTLSGNQETQYF
TRBD1,many,TRBJ1-1,TRBV6-5,TGTGCCAGCAGTTACCAGGGGGCGCGGACTGAAGCTTTCTTT,CASSYQGARTEAFF
NA,NA,TRBJ2-2,TRBV5-1,TGCGCCAGCAGCTGGGGGGGGCCGAACACCGGGGAGCTGTTTTTT,CASSWGGPNTGELFF
TRBD1,once,TRBJ2-7,TRBV7-3,TGTGCCAGCAGCCCCTCCCCCCAGGGGGCGATATACGAGCAGTACTTC,CASSPSPQGAIYEQYF
NA,once,TRBJ2-3,TRBV27,TGTGCCGCGGGTCGGCCCGCCTACAATACGCAGTATTTT,CAAGRPAYNTQYF
NA,NA,TRBJ2-5,TRBV6-5,TGTGCCAGCAGTTGGAGCAGCATCCAAGAGACCCAGTACTTC,CASSWSSIQETQYF
NA,NA,TRBJ2-2,TRBV5-1,TGCGCCAGCAGCTTGTCCGCGAGGACCGGGGAGCTGTTTTTT,CASSLSARTGELFF
NA,NA,TRBJ1-6,TRBV11-1,TGTGCCAGCAGCTTACGGGGAAATAATTCACCCCTCCACTTT,CASSLRGNNSPLHF
NA,NA,TRBJ1-5,TRBV19,TGTGCCAGTAGTATGATTAGACAGCCCCAGCATTTT,CASSMIRQPQHF
NA,NA,TRBJ1-1,TRBV7-6,TGTGCCCCGGCCCAGGAGGGGAACACTGAAGCTTTCTTT,CAPAQEGNTEAFF
NA,NA,TRBJ2-4,TRBV25-1,TGTGCCAGCAGTGCGTCTATCAGCGTAAACATTCAGTACTTC,CASSASISVNIQYF
NA,once,TRBJ1-3,TRBV4-1,TGCGCCAGCAGCCAAGAGGGGGCGCCGGGAAACACCATATATTTT,CASSQEGAPGNTIYF
TRBD2,NA,TRBJ2-3,TRBV3-1/TRBV3-2,TGTGCCAGCAGCCCTTATTTTGCGGGGGGTGGCACAGATACGCAGTATTTT,CASSPYFAGGGTDTQYF